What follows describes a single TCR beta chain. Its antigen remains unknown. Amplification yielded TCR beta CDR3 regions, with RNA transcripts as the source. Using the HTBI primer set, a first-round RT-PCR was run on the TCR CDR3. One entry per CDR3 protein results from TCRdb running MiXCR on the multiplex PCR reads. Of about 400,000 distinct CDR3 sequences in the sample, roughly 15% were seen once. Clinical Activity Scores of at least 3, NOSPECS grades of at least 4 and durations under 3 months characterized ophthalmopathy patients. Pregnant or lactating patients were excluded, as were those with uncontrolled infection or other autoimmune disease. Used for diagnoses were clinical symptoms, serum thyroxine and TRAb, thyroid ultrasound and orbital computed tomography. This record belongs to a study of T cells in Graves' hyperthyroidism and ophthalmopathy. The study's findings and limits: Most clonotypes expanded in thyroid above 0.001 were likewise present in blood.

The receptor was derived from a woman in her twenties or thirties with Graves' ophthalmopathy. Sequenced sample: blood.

The CDR3 region is CASSPRRGTGPNEQFF. The CDR3 DNA is TGTGCCAGCAGTCCACGCCGGGGGACAGGGCCAAATGAGCAGTTCTTC. The J gene is TRBJ2-1, the V gene TRBV27, with 9 nucleotides matching TRBD1. From germline, CDR1 is MNHEY and CDR2 SMNVEV (reference sequence). Trimming took 5 bases from V and 7 from J; bases not matched to a gene: 12. The CDR3 totals 16 residues.